These T cell receptor beta chains were read from a single sample in a study of CXCR3-negative and CXCR3-positive naive CD8 T cells. TCRdb processed the 5' RACE reads again and assigns one entry to each CDR3 protein, with no DNA. Here the sample table reports more than 100,000 distinct CDR3 sequences. The sample comprised naive CXCR3+ CD8+ T cells from blood. The receptors derive from a human donor in good health. Some clones in this sample may be carry-over from other donors' samples. CDR3s include the opening cysteine and the closing phenylalanine or tryptophan. The order of the fields is V gene, J gene, CDR3 protein.

TRBV29-1,TRBJ2-7,CSVEVSYEQYF
TRBV10-3,TRBJ2-7,CAISGAGTSGTPYEQYF
TRBV2,TRBJ2-2,CASSGGREDTGELFF
TRBV20-1,TRBJ2-7,CSARAWPGQTYEQYF
TRBV12-3/TRBV12-4,TRBJ2-1,CATQSSYNEQFF
TRBV28,TRBJ1-5,CASILDRQVQPQHF
TRBV28,TRBJ2-5,CASTFDGWDGETQYF
TRBV3-1,TRBJ2-1,CASSQDPVGLNEQFF
TRBV29-1,TRBJ1-1,CSVEDDTIEAFF
TRBV28,TRBJ2-7,CASSPRVDSYYEQYF
TRBV12-3/TRBV12-4,TRBJ2-1,CASSLATGLDNEQFF
TRBV9,TRBJ2-1,CASSRTTQYNEQFF
TRBV7-9,TRBJ1-4,CASIPDRGNEKLFF
TRBV7-9,TRBJ2-7,CASSAGGLEQYF
TRBV13,TRBJ1-4,CASSSRQGRIANEKLFF
TRBV28,TRBJ2-1,CASSFPPSGSSYNEQFF
TRBV3-1,TRBJ2-1,CASSQTSEFNEQFF
TRBV9,TRBJ2-6,CASGTPRSGPSGANVLTF
TRBV5-1,TRBJ2-3,CASSRGPTDTQYF
TRBV15,TRBJ2-3,CATRPDADTQYF
TRBV6-6,TRBJ2-1,CASSYSVLAGGDNEQFF
TRBV28,TRBJ2-5,CASSPYIGETQYF
TRBV18,TRBJ2-1,CASPPPGQGRYNEQFF
TRBV29-1,TRBJ2-3,CSATLAGGADTQYF
TRBV7-9,TRBJ1-1,CASSPNRGGTEAFF
TRBV9,TRBJ1-5,CASSPKDTAWGNQPQHF
TRBV7-2,TRBJ1-6,CASSTPSRVIQDSPLHF
TRBV28,TRBJ2-7,CASSFHEDSLSYEQYF
TRBV7-9,TRBJ2-1,CASSLAAGGAGNEQFF
TRBV12-3/TRBV12-4,TRBJ2-3,CASSLGIADTQYF
TRBV5-4,TRBJ2-1,CASSSVLGQGVRNEQFF
TRBV12-3/TRBV12-4,TRBJ1-1,CASSLIGPLNTEAFF
TRBV3-1,TRBJ2-1,CASSQVSASYNEQFF
TRBV10-3,TRBJ2-1,CAIRGGNEQFF
TRBV12-3/TRBV12-4,TRBJ2-3,CASSLGLSTDTQYF
TRBV28,TRBJ2-4,CASRKTDLAKNIQYF
TRBV28,TRBJ1-1,CASSGRGVAGPNTEAFF
TRBV29-1,TRBJ2-1,CSVRLEGLLSSYNEQFF
TRBV19,TRBJ1-2,CASSIPREQGYYGYTF
TRBV12-3/TRBV12-4,TRBJ2-1,CASSSPGTGPHDEQFF
TRBV15,TRBJ2-5,CATSPELVQETQYF
TRBV12-3/TRBV12-4,TRBJ2-7,CATSGGQGQYEQYF
TRBV7-9,TRBJ2-3,CASSPYEQGGPDTQYF
TRBV28,TRBJ2-7,CASSFSGGEQYF
TRBV29-1,TRBJ2-1,CSVERGQGSYNEQFF
TRBV28,TRBJ2-1,CASSHKRTGEQFF
TRBV5-1,TRBJ1-1,CASSPRQGPNTEAFF
TRBV4-1,TRBJ2-3,CASSQVYRDFTDTQYF
TRBV5-1,TRBJ2-1,CASSLVASGAYNEQFF
TRBV7-2,TRBJ2-7,CASSLGTMGYEQYF
TRBV5-6,TRBJ2-1,CASSFVLAGNEQFF
TRBV7-2,TRBJ2-2,CASSLAYRAIGELFF
TRBV20-1,TRBJ1-1,CSAPRDSHEAFF
TRBV9,TRBJ2-7,CASSEGLAGTYEQYF
TRBV5-1,TRBJ1-1,CASSTSTGVNTEAFF
TRBV29-1,TRBJ2-7,CSGRRGTGTEQYF
TRBV28,TRBJ2-5,CASSAGQKETQYF
TRBV7-6,TRBJ2-1,CASSLVSYPNEQFF
TRBV7-6,TRBJ2-7,CASSPWDRAYEQYF
TRBV5-6,TRBJ2-5,CASSLANPSVGETQYF